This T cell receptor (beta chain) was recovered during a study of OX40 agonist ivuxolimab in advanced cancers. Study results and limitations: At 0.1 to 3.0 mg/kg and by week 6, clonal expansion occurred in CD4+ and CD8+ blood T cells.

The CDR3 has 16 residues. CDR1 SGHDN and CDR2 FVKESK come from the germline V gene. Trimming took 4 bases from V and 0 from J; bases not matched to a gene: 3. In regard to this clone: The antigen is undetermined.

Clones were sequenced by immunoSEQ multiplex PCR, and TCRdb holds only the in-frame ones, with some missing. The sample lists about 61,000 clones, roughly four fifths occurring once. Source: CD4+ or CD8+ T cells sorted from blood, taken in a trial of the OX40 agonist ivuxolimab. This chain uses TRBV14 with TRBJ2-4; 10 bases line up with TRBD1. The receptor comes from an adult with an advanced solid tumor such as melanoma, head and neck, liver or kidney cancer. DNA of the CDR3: TGTGCCAGCAGCCGCGGACAGGGGGTAGCCAAAAACATTCAGTACTTC. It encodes CASSRGQGVAKNIQYF.